This T cell receptor beta chain came from a study of blood T cell repertoires in COVID-19. Authors' data handling: The assay estimated nucleated cells by amplifying reference gene primers. Measured with immunoSEQ multiplex PCR; TCRdb has only the in-frame clones, and not every one. From that table come the V and J calls and clone size; the DNA was used to work out D and trimming. The sample records 200,000 to 300,000 clones, approximately 86% being singletons. CDR3 length: 16 residues. Trimming took off 5 bases at V and 2 bases at J, with 20 bases between the two ends. Looked up from germline, CDR1 is SGDLS and CDR2 is YYNGEE.

The clonotype originates from a woman aged 60 to 75 with COVID-19, enrolled during active disease. The sequenced sample consisted of peripheral blood. The chain uses TRBV9 and TRBJ2-7, with a weak D call TRBD2 (6 bases). CDR3: CASRGGSQGIPYEQYF. The CDR3 coding sequence is TGTGCCAGCAGGGGGGGAAGCCAGGGAATTCCCTACGAGCAGTACTTC.